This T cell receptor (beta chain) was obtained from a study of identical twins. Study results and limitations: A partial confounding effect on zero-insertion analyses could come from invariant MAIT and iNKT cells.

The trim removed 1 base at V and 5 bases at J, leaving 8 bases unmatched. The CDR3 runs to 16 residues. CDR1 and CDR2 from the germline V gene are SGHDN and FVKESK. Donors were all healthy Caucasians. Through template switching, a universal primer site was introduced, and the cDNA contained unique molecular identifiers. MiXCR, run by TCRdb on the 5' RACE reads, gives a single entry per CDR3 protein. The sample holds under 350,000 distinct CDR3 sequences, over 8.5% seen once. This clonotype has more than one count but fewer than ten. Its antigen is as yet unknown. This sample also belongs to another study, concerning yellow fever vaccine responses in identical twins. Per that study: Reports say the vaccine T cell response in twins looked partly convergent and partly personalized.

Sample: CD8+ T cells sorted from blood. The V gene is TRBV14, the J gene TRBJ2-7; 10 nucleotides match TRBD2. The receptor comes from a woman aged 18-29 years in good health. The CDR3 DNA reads TGTGCCAGCAGCCAAGGGGATAGCGGGAGGTTCGACGAGCAGTACTTC. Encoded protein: CASSQGDSGRFDEQYF. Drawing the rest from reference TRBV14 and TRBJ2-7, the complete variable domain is EAGVTQFPSHSVIEKGQTVTLRCDPISGHDNLYWYRRVMGKEIKFLLHFVKESKQDESGMPNNRFLAERTGGTYSTLKVQPAELEDSGVYFCASSQGDSGRFDEQYFGPGTRLTVT.